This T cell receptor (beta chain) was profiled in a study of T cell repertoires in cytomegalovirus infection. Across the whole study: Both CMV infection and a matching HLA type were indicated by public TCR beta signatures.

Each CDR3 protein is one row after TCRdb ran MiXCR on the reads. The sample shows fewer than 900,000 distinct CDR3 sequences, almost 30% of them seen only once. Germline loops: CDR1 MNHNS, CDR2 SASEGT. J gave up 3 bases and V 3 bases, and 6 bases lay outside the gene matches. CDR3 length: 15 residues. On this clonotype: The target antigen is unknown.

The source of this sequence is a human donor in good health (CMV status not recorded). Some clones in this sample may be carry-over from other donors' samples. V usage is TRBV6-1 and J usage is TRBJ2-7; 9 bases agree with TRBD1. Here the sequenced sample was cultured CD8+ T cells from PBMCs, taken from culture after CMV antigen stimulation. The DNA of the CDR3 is TGTGCCAGCAGTGAGTCGGAGGGACAGGGCTACGAGCAGTACGTC. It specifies CASSESEGQGYEQYV.